This T cell receptor beta chain stems from a study of Graves' ophthalmopathy and Graves' hyperthyroidism. The study amplified TCR beta CDR3 regions using RNA transcripts. Second-round multiplex PCR came after a first-round RT-PCR that employed HTBI primers. TCRdb reprocessed the multiplex PCR reads via MiXCR and lists one record per CDR3 protein. The table has 580,000 or so distinct CDR3 sequences, roughly 39% seen once; the top ten hold less than 4.5%. Trimming stripped 3 bases from V and 8 bases from J, with 17 bases between. CDR1 SGHTA and CDR2 FQGTGA come from the germline V gene. This CDR3 has 15 amino acids.

Sequenced sample: peripheral blood or thyroid tissue (not recorded which). The genes are TRBV7-3 and TRBJ2-1; perhaps D is TRBD1 or TRBD2 (6 bases each). The receptor's source is an adult man with Graves' hyperthyroidism. CDR3 sequence reads: CASSLGASPGDEQFF. The DNA for the CDR3 is TGTGCCAGCAGCTTGGGGGCTAGCCCGGGGGATGAGCAGTTCTTC.